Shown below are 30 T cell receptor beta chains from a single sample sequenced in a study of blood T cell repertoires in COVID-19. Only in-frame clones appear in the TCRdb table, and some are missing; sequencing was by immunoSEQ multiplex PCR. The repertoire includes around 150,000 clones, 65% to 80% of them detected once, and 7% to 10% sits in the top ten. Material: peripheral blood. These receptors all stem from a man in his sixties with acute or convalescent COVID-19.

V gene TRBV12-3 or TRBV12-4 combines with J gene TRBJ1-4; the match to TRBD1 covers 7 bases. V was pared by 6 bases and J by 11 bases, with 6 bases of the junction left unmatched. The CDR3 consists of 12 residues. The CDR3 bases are TGTGCCAGCAGCCAGGACAGGCATAAACTGTTTTTT. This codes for CASSQDRHKLFF.

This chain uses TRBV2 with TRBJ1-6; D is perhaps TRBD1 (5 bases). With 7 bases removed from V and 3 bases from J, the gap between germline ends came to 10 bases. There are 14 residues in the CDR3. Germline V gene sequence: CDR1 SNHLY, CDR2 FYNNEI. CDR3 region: CASKGTGYNSPLHF. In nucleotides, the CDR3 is TGTGCCAGCAAAGGAACAGGCTATAATTCACCCCTCCACTTT.

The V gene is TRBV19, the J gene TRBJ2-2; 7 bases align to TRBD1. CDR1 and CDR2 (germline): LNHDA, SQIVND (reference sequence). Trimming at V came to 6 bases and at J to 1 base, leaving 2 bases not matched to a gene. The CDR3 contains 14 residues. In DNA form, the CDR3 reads TGTGCCAGTAGAAGACAGGGGAACACCGGGGAGCTGTTTTTT. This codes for CASRRQGNTGELFF.

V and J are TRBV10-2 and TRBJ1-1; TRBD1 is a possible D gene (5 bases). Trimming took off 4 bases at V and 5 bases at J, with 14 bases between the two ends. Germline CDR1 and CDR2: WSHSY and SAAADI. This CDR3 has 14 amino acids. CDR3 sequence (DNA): TGCGCCAGCAGTGGGGGCAGGGTGGGGACTGAAGCTTTCTTT. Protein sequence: CASSGGRVGTEAFF.

CDR3 loop: CASSYDRGNEKLFF. CDR3 nucleotide sequence: TGTGCCAGCAGTTATGACAGGGGTAATGAAAAACTGTTTTTT. The gene calls are TRBV6-6 and TRBJ1-4; 8 nucleotides match TRBD1. This CDR3 has 14 amino acids. The junction had 1 base not matched to a gene; V was cut back by 3 bases and J by 4 bases. Germline values: CDR1 MNHNY, CDR2 SVGAGI (reference sequence).

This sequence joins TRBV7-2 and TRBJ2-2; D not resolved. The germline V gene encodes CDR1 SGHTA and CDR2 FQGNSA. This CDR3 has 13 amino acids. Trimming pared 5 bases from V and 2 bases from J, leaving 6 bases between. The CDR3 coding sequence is TGTGCCAGCAGCCCCTCTAACACCGGGGAGCTGTTTTTT. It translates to CASSPSNTGELFF.

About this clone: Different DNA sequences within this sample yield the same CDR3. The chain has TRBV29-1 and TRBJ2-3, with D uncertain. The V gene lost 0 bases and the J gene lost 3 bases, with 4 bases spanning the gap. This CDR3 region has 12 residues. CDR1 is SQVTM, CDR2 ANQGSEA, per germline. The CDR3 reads CSVEERTDTQYF. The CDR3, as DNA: TGCAGCGTTGAAGAGAGGACAGATACGCAGTATTTT.

The CDR3 region is CASSRVQNTGELFF. The CDR3, as DNA: TGTGCCAGCAGCCGAGTCCAGAACACCGGGGAGCTGTTTTTT. J is TRBJ2-2 and V is TRBV7-6; D gene uncertain. The CDR3 extends over 14 amino acids. Per germline, CDR1 SGHVS and CDR2 FNYEAQ. Trimming left V 5 bases short and J 1 base short, with 8 bases between.

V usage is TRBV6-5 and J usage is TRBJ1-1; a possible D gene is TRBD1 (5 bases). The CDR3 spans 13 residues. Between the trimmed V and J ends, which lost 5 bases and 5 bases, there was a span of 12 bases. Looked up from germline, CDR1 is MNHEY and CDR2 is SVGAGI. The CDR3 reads CASSTQEGTEAFF. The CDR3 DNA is TGTGCCAGCAGTACACAGGAGGGAACTGAAGCTTTCTTT.

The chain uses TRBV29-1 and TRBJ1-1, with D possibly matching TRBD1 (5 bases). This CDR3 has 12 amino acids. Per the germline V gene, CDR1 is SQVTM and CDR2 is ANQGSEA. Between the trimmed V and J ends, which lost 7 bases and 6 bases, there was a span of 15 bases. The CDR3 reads CSAGGTAAEAFF. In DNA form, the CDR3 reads TGCAGCGCCGGGGGGACGGCAGCTGAAGCTTTCTTT.

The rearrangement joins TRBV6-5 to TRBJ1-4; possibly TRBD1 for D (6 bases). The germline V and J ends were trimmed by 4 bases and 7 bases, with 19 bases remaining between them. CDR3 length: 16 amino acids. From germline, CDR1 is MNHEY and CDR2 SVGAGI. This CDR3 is CASSSQKQGLGEKLFF. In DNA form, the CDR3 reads TGTGCCAGCAGTTCACAAAAACAGGGATTAGGTGAAAAACTGTTTTTT.

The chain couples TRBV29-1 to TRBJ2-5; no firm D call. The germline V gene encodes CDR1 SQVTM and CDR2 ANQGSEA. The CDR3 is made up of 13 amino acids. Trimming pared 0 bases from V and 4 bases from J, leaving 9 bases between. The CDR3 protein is CSVEERFRETQYF. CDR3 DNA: TGCAGCGTTGAAGAGAGGTTTCGAGAGACCCAGTACTTC. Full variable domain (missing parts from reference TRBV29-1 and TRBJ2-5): SAVISQKPSRDICQRGTSLTIQCQVDSQVTMMFWYRQQPGQSLTLIATANQGSEATYESGFVIDKFPISRPNLTFSTLTVSNMSPEDSSIYLCSVEERFRETQYFGPGTRLLVL.

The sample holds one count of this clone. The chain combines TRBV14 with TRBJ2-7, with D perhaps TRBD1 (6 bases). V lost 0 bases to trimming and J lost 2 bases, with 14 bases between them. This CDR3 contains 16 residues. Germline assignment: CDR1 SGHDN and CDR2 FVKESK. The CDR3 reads CASSQDLGRGTYEQYF. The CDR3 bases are TGTGCCAGCAGCCAAGATCTGGGCAGGGGAACCTACGAGCAGTACTTC.

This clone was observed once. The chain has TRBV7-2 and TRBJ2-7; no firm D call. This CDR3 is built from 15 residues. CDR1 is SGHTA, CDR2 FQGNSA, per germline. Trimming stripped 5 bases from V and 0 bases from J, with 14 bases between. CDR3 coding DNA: TGTGCCAGCAGCACCGGGTCCTCGAGCTCCTACGAGCAGTACTTC. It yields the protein CASSTGSSSSYEQYF.

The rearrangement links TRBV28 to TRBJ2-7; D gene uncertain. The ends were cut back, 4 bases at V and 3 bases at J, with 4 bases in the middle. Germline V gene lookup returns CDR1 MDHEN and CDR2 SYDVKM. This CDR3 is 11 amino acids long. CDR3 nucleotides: TGTGCCAGCAGTTCCTTCTACGAGCAGTACTTC. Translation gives CASSSFYEQYF.

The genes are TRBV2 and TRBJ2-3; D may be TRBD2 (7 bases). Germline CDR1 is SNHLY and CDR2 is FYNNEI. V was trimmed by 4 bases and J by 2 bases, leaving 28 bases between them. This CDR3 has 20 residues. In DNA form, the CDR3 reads TGTGCCAGCAGTGCAGCTCGTGTTTCGGGGGGCCCCACACTCACAGATACGCAGTATTTT. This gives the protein CASSAARVSGGPTLTDTQYF.

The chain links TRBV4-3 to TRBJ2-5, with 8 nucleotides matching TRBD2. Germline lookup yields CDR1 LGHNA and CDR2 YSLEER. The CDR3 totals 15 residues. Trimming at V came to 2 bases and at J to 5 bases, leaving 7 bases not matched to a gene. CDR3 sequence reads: CASSQNGGAGETQYF. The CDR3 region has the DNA TGCGCCAGCAGCCAAAACGGGGGGGCCGGGGAGACCCAGTACTTC.

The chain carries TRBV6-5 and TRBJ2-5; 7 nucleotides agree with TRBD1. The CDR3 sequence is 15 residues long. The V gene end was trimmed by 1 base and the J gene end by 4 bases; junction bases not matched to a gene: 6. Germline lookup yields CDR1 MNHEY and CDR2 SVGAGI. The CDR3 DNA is TGTGCCAGCAGTTACTTAACAGGGGAACGAGAGACCCAGTACTTC. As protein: CASSYLTGERETQYF.

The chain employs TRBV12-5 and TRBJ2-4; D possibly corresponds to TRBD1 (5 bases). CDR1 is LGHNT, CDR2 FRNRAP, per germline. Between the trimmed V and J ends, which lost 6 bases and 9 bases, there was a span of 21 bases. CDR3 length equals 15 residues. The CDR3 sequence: CASGPPKGIRSIQYF. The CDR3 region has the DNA TGTGCTAGTGGCCCCCCGAAGGGGATTAGGAGCATTCAGTACTTC.

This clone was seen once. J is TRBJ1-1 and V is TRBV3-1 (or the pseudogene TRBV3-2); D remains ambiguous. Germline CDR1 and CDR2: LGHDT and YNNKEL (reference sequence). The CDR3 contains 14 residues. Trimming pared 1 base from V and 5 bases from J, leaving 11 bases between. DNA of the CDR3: TGTGCCAGCAGCCAAGTTTATTCGAGTACTGAAGCTTTCTTT. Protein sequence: CASSQVYSSTEAFF.

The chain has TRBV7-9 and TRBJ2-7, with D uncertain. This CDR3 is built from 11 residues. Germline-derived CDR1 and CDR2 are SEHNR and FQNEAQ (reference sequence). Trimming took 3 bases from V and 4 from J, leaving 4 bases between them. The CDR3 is CASSLLYEQYF. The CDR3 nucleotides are TGTGCCAGCAGCTTGTTATACGAGCAGTACTTC.

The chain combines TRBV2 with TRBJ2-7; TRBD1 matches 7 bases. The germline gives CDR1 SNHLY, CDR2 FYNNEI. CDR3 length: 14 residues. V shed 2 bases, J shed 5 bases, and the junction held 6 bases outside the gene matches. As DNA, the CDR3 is TGTGCCAGCAGTGAATGGGGACAGATGAACGAGCAGTACTTC. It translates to CASSEWGQMNEQYF.

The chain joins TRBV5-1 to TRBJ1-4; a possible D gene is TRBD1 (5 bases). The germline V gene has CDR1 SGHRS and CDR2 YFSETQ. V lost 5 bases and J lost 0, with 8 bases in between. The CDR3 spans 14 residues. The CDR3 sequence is CASSRGATNEKLFF. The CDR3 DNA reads TGCGCCAGCAGTCGGGGGGCAACTAATGAAAAACTGTTTTTT.

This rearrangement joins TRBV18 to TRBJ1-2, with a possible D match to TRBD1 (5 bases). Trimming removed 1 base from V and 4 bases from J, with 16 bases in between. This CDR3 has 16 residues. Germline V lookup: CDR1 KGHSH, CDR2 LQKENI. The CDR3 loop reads CASSPQRQTGLYGYTF. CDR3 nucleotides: TGTGCCAGCTCACCACAACGACAGACCGGCCTCTATGGCTACACCTTC.

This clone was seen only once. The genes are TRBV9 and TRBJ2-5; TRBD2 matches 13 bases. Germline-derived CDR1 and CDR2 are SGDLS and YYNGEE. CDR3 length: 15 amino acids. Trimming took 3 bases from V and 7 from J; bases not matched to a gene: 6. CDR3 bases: TGTGCCAGCAGCGCCGGGACTAGCGGGGCCGGGACCCAGTACTTC. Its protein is CASSAGTSGAGTQYF.

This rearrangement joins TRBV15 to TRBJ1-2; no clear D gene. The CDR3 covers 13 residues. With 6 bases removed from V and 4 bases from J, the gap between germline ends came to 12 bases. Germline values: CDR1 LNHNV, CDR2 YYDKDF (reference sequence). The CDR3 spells CATRSKGSYGYTF. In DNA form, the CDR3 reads TGTGCCACCAGGAGTAAAGGGAGCTATGGCTACACCTTC.

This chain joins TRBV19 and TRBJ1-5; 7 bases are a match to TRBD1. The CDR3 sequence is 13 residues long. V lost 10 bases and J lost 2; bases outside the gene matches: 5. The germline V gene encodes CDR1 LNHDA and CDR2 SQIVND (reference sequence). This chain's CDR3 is CATTDRGNQPQHF. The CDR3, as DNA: TGTGCCACCACCGACAGGGGCAATCAGCCCCAGCATTTT.

The CDR3 loop is CASSLGGAGFDNEQYF. The DNA for the CDR3 is TGTGCCAGCAGCCTGGGGGGGGCGGGGTTTGACAACGAGCAGTACTTC. The V and J genes are TRBV7-6 and TRBJ2-7; maybe TRBD2 (7 bases). Germline loops: CDR1 SGHVS, CDR2 FNYEAQ. This CDR3 spans 16 amino acids. Trimming stripped 5 bases from V and 5 bases from J, with 22 bases between.

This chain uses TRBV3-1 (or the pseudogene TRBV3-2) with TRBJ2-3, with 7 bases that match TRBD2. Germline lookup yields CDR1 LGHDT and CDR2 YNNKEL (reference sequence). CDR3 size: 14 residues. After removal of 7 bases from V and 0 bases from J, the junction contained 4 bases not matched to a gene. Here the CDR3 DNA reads TGTGCCAGCAACCGCGGGGGAAGCACAGATACGCAGTATTTT. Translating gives CASNRGGSTDTQYF.

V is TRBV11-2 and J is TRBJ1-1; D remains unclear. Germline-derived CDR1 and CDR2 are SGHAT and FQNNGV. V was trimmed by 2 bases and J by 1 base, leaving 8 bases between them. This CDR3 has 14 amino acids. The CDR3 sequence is CASSLFGGNTEAFF. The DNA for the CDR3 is TGTGCCAGCAGCTTATTCGGTGGGAACACTGAAGCTTTCTTT.